Shown below are 8 T cell receptor beta chains from a single sample sequenced in a study of neurological immune-mediated disorders. TCRdb called the 5' RACE reads again in MiXCR, with one record for every CDR3 protein. The data show around 58,000 distinct CDR3 sequences, approximately 3.6% seen once. The material sequenced was PBMCs. The source of these receptors is a woman aged 60-70 years with multiple sclerosis.

This clonotype appeared many times. V and J are TRBV4-2 and TRBJ2-7; 8 positions agree with TRBD1. CDR3 length equals 15 residues. Germline loops: CDR1 LGHNA, CDR2 YNFKEQ. The J segment lost 4 bases and the V segment lost 4 bases, leaving 9 bases of the junction unmatched. The CDR3 bases are TGTGCCAGCAGCCGTACTGCAGGGGGCGGGTACGAGCAGTACTTC. It translates to CASSRTAGGGYEQYF.

This clonotype was seen many times. This chain uses TRBV9 with TRBJ2-2; the D is unclear. CDR1 and CDR2 from the germline V gene are SGDLS and YYNGEE. There are 16 residues in the CDR3. Trimming left V 0 bases short and J 0 bases short, with 9 bases between. The CDR3 loop reads CASSVEKASNTGELFF. The CDR3 coding sequence is TGTGCCAGCAGCGTAGAAAAAGCGTCGAACACCGGGGAGCTGTTTTTT. The variable domain in full, completed from reference TRBV9 and TRBJ2-2, reads DSGVTQTPKHLITATGQRVTLRCSPRSGDLSVYWYQQSLDQGLQFLIQYYNGEERAKGNILERFSAQQFPDLHSELNLSSLELGDSALYFCASSVEKASNTGELFFGEGSRLTVL.

This clonotype has at least ten counts. The chain combines TRBV5-1 with TRBJ2-1; 11 bases map to TRBD1. This CDR3 region has 16 residues. J gave up 8 bases and V 0 bases, and 7 bases lay outside the gene matches. Germline CDR1 is SGHRS and CDR2 is YFSETQ. The CDR3 DNA follows: TGCGCCAGCAGCTTGGAGGGGACAGGGGGTTTCGATGAGCAGTTCTTC. Amino acid sequence: CASSLEGTGGFDEQFF.

The chain has TRBV27 and TRBJ2-7; 9 bases line up with TRBD1. The CDR3 is 14 amino acids. The trim removed 5 bases at V and 3 bases at J, leaving 5 bases unmatched. Germline CDR1 MNHEY, CDR2 SMNVEV (reference sequence). The CDR3 sequence is CASSRDRELYEQYF. The CDR3 coding sequence is TGTGCCAGCAGTCGGGACAGGGAACTCTACGAGCAGTACTTC.

This clonotype was counted at least ten times. The V and J genes are TRBV12-3 or TRBV12-4 and TRBJ1-5; D is uncertain. V lost 2 bases to trimming and J lost 6 bases, with 8 bases between them. This CDR3 comprises 13 residues. CDR3 DNA sequence: TGTGCCAGCAGTTTACTCCTAACTCAGCCCCAGCATTTT. Translation: CASSLLLTQPQHF.

In the case of this clonotype: This sequence may be a read error, since a much larger clone differs from it by one base. The V and J genes are TRBV27 and TRBJ1-3, with D unresolved. The CDR3 spans 11 residues. Germline lookup yields CDR1 MNHEY and CDR2 SMNVEV (reference sequence). The DNA for the CDR3 is TGTGCCAGCCATTCTGGAAAAACCATATATTTT. It translates to CASHSGKTIYF.

This clonotype was recorded at least ten times. This sequence joins TRBV6-2 or TRBV6-3 and TRBJ1-4; TRBD1 matches 7 bases. CDR1 and CDR2 (germline): MNHEY, SVGEGT. CDR3 length equals 14 residues. The trim removed 5 bases at V and 11 bases at J, leaving 11 bases unmatched. CDR3 sequence reads: CASSHRQGSLKLFF. As DNA, the CDR3 is TGTGCCAGCAGTCATCGACAGGGAAGTTTGAAACTGTTTTTT.

This clonotype was counted ten times or more. The rearrangement uses TRBV3-1 and TRBJ1-6; D remains unclear. With 0 bases removed from V and 10 bases from J, the gap between germline ends came to 7 bases. The CDR3 contains 13 residues. The germline CDR1 and CDR2 sequences are LGHDT and YNNKEL (reference sequence). The DNA for the CDR3 is TGTGCCAGCAGCCAAGATTTTTTCTCACCCCTCCACTTT. This codes for CASSQDFFSPLHF. The variable domain in full, with the rest retrieved from reference TRBV3-1 and TRBJ1-6, is DTAVSQTPKYLVTQMGNDKSIKCEQNLGHDTMYWYKQDSKKFLKIMFSYNNKELIINETVPNRFSPKSPDKAHLNLHINSLELGDSAVYFCASSQDFFSPLHFGNGTRLTVT.